This T cell receptor (beta chain) was sequenced in a study of tissue T cells after allogeneic stem cell transplantation. Study-wide background: Of the grafts for graft-versus-host disease patients, four were unmodified and three CD34-selected. Regarding the study as a whole: Few T cell clones were shared across patients, but motif clusters showed tissue-specific shared signatures. In patients and mice, blood and spleen missed much of tissue repertoire.

The repertoire was sequenced with immunoSEQ multiplex PCR; TCRdb's copy has only in-frame clones and lacks some. The sample lists tens of thousands of clones, just under 95% occurring once. As regards this clone: What it binds is unknown.

Germline assignment: CDR1 SQVTM and CDR2 ANQGSEA. V shed 4 bases and J shed 4 bases, with 10 bases lying between them. The CDR3 runs to 12 residues. V usage is TRBV29-1 and J usage is TRBJ1-1; D gene ambiguous. The material sequenced was blood, taken before transplantation. The sequence came from a woman aged 40-69 years who later had graft-versus-host disease after an allogeneic stem cell transplant. The CDR3 region has the DNA TGCAGCGTTGGTTCCAGGAGCACTGAAGCTTTCTTT. It is translated as CSVGSRSTEAFF.